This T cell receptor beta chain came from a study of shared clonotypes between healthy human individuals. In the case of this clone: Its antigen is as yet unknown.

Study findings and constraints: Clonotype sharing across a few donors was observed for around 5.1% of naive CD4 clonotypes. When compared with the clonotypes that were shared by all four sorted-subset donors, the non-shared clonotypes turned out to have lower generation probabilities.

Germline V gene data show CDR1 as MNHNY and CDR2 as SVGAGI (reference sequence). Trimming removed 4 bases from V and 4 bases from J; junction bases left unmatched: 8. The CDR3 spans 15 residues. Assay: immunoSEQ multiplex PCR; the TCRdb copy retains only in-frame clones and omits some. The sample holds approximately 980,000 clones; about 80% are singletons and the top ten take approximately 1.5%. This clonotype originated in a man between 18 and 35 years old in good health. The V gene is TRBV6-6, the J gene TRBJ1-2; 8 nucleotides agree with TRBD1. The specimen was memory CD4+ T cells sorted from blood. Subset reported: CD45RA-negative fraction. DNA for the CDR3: TGTGCCAGCAGTTCGAACCGGGACAGGTTCTATGGCTACACCTTC. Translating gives CASSSNRDRFYGYTF.